This paragraph reports one T cell receptor (beta chain). Its antigen remains unidentified. This CDR3 has 14 residues. Germline CDR1 is KGHSH and CDR2 is LQKENI. The V and J ends lost 0 bases and 5 bases respectively, with 7 bases between them. The sample comes from a study of shared clonotypes between healthy human individuals. Division of CD4+ cells produced a CD45RA+ naive subset and a CD45RA-negative memory subset. Study outcomes and limitations: Shared across a handful of donors were about 4.8% of the naive CD4 clonotypes.

Using immunoSEQ multiplex PCR, the repertoire was profiled, and TCRdb retains in-frame clones only, with some absent. The repertoire has 550,000 to 700,000 clones, about three quarters of them found once; the top ten carry around 1.8%. The TCR sequence derives from a woman aged 25 to 39 in good health. The gene calls are TRBV18 and TRBJ1-4, with D perhaps matching TRBD1 (5 bases). Sequencing was performed on memory CD4+ T cells sorted from blood. As for subset: CD45RA-negative fraction. The CDR3 region is CASSPPPGNEKLFF. CDR3 DNA: TGTGCCAGCTCACCACCCCCAGGGAATGAAAAACTGTTTTTT.